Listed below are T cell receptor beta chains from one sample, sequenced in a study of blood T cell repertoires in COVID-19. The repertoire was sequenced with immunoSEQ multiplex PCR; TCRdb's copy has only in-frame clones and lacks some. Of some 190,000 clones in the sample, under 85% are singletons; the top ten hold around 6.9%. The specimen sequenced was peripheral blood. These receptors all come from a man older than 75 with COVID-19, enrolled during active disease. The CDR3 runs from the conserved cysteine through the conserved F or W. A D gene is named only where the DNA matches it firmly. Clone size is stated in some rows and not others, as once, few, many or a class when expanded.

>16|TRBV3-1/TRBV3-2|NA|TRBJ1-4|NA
TGTGCCAGCAGCCAAGAAAGGCAGGTCCTGGATGAAAAACTGTTTTTT
CASSQERQVLDEKLFF
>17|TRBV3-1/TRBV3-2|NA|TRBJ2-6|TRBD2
TGTGCCAGCAGCCCGACTAGCGGGGTGACTGGGGCCAACGTCCTGACTTTC
CASSPTSGVTGANVLTF
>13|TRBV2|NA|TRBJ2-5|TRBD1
TGTGCCAGCAGTGAATACCAGGGGGTGACCCAGTACTTC
CASSEYQGVTQYF
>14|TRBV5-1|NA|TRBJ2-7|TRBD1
TGCGCCAGCAGCTTGGCGGACAGGGACTACGAGCAGTACTTC
CASSLADRDYEQYF
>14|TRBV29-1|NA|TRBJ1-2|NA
TGCAGCGTTCCCACTGTTACGACAGCCTATGGCTACACCTTC
CSVPTVTTAYGYTF
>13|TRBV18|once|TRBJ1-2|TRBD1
TGTGCCAGCTCATTTCCAGGGGGAGATGGCTACACCTTC
CASSFPGGDGYTF
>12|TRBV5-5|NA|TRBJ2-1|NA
TGTGCCAGCAGCTTGGCCAGAGACTTACTGTTCTTC
CASSLARDLLFF
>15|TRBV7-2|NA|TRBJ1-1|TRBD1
TGTGCCAGCAGCTTATTGGGCCTGACAGGGCCTGAAGCTTTCTTT
CASSLLGLTGPEAFF
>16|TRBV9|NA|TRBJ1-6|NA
TGTGCCAGCAGCGCCTCCCCGGACAGTTATAATTCACCCCTCCACTTT
CASSASPDSYNSPLHF
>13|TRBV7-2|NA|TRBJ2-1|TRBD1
TGTGCCGCGGGGACAGGGAGAGGCAATGAGCAGTTCTTC
CAAGTGRGNEQFF
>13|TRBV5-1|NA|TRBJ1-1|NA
TGCGCCAGCAGCTTTGGAGAGAACACTGAAGCTTTCTTT
CASSFGENTEAFF
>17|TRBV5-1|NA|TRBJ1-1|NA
TGCGCCTCTCTCAAGGACCCCAATACAGGGCCGGGGACTGAAGCTTTCTTT
CASLKDPNTGPGTEAFF
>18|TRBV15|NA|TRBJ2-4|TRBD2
TGTGCCACCAGCAGAGGAGTTCGAGCGGGGGTGGGTGAGAACATTCAGTACTTC
CATSRGVRAGVGENIQYF
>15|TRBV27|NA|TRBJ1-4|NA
TGTGCCAGCAGTCCTCTGACAGCCTCTAATGAAAAACTGTTTTTT
CASSPLTASNEKLFF
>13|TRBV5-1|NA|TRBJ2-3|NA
TGCGCCAGCAGCTTGAACAGGCAAGATACGCAGTATTTT
CASSLNRQDTQYF
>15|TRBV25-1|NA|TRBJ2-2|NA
TGTGCCAGCTCCGGACACCACAGAGGCACCGGGGAGCTGTTTTTT
CASSGHHRGTGELFF
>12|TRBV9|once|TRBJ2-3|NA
TGTGCCAGCAGCCCCTACACAGATACGCAGTATTTT
CASSPYTDTQYF
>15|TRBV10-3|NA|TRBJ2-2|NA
TGTGCCATCAGCATACAGGGCTTCGGCACCGGGGAGCTGTTTTTT
CAISIQGFGTGELFF
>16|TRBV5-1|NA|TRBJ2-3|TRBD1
TGCGCCAGCAGCGGCCGGGACAGGGCTGTTTCAGATACGCAGTATTTT
CASSGRDRAVSDTQYF
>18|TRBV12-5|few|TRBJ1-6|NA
TGTGCTAGTGGTTTGGGGAGGGCCGGGAGCTCCTATAATTCACCCCTCCACTTT
CASGLGRAGSSYNSPLHF
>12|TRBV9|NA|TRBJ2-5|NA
TGTGCCAGCAGAGGGGCCGCGGAGACCCAGTACTTC
CASRGAAETQYF
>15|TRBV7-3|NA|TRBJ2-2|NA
TGTGCCAGCAGCTTAACAGGGGGTGACACCGGGGAGCTGTTTTTT
CASSLTGGDTGELFF
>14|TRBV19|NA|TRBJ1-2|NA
TGTGCCAGTAGTATAAAGGGGTCCAACTATGGCTACACCTTC
CASSIKGSNYGYTF
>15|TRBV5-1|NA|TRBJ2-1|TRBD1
TGCGCCAGCAGCCCCGACAGGGTAGGCGACAATGAGCAGTTCTTC
CASSPDRVGDNEQFF
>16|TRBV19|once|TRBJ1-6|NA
TGTGCCAGTAGTCCTCCCGGGGGGAGGGCGAATTCACCCCTCCACTTT
CASSPPGGRANSPLHF
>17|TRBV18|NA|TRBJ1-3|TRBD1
TGTGCCAGCTCACCTTCGACGACAGGGATGAGGGGAAACACCATATATTTT
CASSPSTTGMRGNTIYF
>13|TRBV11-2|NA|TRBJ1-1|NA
TGTGCCAGCAGAAGGCAGGGGAACACTGAAGCTTTCTTT
CASRRQGNTEAFF
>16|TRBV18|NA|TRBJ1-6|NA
TGTGCCAGCTCACCAGATCCTAGCTCCTATAATTCACCCCTCCACTTT
CASSPDPSSYNSPLHF
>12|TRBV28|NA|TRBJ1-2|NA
TGTGCCAGCATTGGGACAATCGATGGCTACACCTTC
CASIGTIDGYTF
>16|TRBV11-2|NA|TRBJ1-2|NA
TGTGCCAGCAACCGACTGGGGGGGGCGACGGTCTATGGCTACACCTTC
CASNRLGGATVYGYTF
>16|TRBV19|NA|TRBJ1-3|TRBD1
TGTGCCAGTAGTATTCTGGGACAGTTTACCGCAAACACCATATATTTT
CASSILGQFTANTIYF
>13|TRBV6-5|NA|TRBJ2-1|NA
TGTGCCAGCAGTTACTCGAGTCCTGGTGAGCAGTTCTTC
CASSYSSPGEQFF
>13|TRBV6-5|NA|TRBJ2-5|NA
TGTGCCAGCAGTACAGGGTACCAAGAGACCCAGTACTTC
CASSTGYQETQYF
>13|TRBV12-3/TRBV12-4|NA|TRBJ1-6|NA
TGTGCCAGCAGTTCCGGACGGGGTTCACCCCTCCACTTT
CASSSGRGSPLHF
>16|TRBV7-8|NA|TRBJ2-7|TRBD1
TGTGCCAGCAGCTTTACCGGGACAGGGGCCGACTACGAGCAGTACTTC
CASSFTGTGADYEQYF
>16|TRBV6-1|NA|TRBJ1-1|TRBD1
TGTGCCAGCAGTGCCCCGGGACAGGGGGCCCGAAATGAAGCTTTCTTT
CASSAPGQGARNEAFF
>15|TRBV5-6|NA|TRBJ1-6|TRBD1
TGTGCCAGCAGCTTGGGGGACAGGGTTAATTCACCCCTCCACTTT
CASSLGDRVNSPLHF
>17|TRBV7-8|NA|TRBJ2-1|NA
TGTGCCAGCAGCCCAAGTTCTACGGCCACTACCTACAATGAGCAGTTCTTC
CASSPSSTATTYNEQFF
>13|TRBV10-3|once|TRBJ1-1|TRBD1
TGTGCCATCAGGGACAGGGGGTTTGCTGAAGCTTTCTTT
CAIRDRGFAEAFF